The 9 T cell receptor beta chains below all came from one sample that was sequenced in a study of OX40 agonist ivuxolimab in advanced cancers. Using immunoSEQ multiplex PCR, the repertoire was profiled, and TCRdb retains in-frame clones only, with some absent. The data hold roughly 75,000 clones, with over 90% observed a single time. Here the sequenced sample was CD4+ or CD8+ T cells sorted from blood, taken in a trial of the OX40 agonist ivuxolimab. These TCRs come from an adult with an advanced solid tumor such as melanoma, head and neck, liver or kidney cancer.

The chain has TRBV12-5 and TRBJ2-7; D gene uncertain. Trimming took off 1 base at V and 4 bases at J, with 8 bases between the two ends. Per germline, CDR1 LGHNT and CDR2 FRNRAP. CDR3 size: 13 residues. CDR3 bases: TGTGCTAGTGGTTTGGGCCCTCTGTACGAGCAGTACTTC. It codes for CASGLGPLYEQYF.

By proportion, this clone is medium-sized (0.01 to 0.1%). The chain combines TRBV4-1 with TRBJ2-1, with 7 bases that match TRBD2. J gave up 8 bases and V 0 bases, and 1 base lay outside the gene matches. CDR1 and CDR2 from the germline V gene are MGHRA and YSYEKL. CDR3 length equals 13 residues. This chain's CDR3 is CASSQDTSDEQFF. The CDR3 nucleotides are TGCGCCAGCAGCCAAGATACTAGCGATGAGCAGTTCTTC.

The chain links TRBV5-6 to TRBJ1-1; possibly TRBD1 for D (5 bases). V dropped 3 bases and J dropped 3 bases, with 6 bases sitting between them. The CDR3 extends over 12 amino acids. Germline CDR1 is SGHDT and CDR2 is YYEEEE. Here the CDR3 reads CASSWGDTEAFF. The CDR3 DNA follows: TGTGCCAGCAGCTGGGGGGACACTGAAGCTTTCTTT.

This clone was seen only a few times. This CDR3 is also generated by other DNA sequences in the sample. The chain links TRBV27 to TRBJ1-2; 11 positions agree with TRBD1. V trimming: 5 bases; J trimming: 1 base; junction bases outside the gene matches: 6. This CDR3 has 16 residues. Germline V gives CDR1 MNHEY, CDR2 SMNVEV (reference sequence). The chain's CDR3 is CASSSLGTGGNYGYTF. The CDR3 nucleotides read TGTGCCAGCAGTAGTTTGGGGACAGGGGGTAACTATGGCTACACCTTC.

The rearrangement joins TRBV10-3 to TRBJ2-7; TRBD2 matches at 12 bases. Per the germline V gene, CDR1 is ENHRY and CDR2 is SYGVKD. The CDR3 sequence is 15 residues long. After removal of 6 bases from V and 4 bases from J, the junction contained 7 bases not matched to a gene. The CDR3 DNA reads TGTGCCATCAGCTCGCCGACTAGCGGGAGTTACGAGCAGTACTTC. This translates into CAISSPTSGSYEQYF.

J is TRBJ1-4 and V is TRBV7-6; tentatively, D is TRBD1 (6 bases). This CDR3 is built from 15 residues. Trimming took off 5 bases at V and 7 bases at J, with 17 bases between the two ends. The germline V gene has CDR1 SGHVS and CDR2 FNYEAQ. Here the CDR3 DNA reads TGTGCCAGCAGCCAGGGACCTCTGGGGGCTGAAAAACTGTTTTTT. This sequence encodes CASSQGPLGAEKLFF.

The V call is TRBV6-5, the J call TRBJ2-7; perhaps TRBD2 as D (6 bases). The CDR3 has 14 amino acids. The germline V gene encodes CDR1 MNHEY and CDR2 SVGAGI. V shed 0 bases and J shed 4 bases, with 10 bases lying between them. CDR3 sequence: CASSYSSGTYEQYF. The CDR3 coding sequence is TGTGCCAGCAGTTACTCTTCAGGGACTTACGAGCAGTACTTC.

The chain carries TRBV15 and TRBJ1-2; 7 nucleotides align to TRBD1. The CDR3 extends over 13 amino acids. V dropped 10 bases and J dropped 5; count of bases not matched to a gene: 10. Germline CDR1 LNHNV, CDR2 YYDKDF (reference sequence). CDR3 bases: TGTGCCATCGAGGGGGCGGCCCGGTATGGCTACACCTTC. This codes for CAIEGAARYGYTF.

The chain employs TRBV19 and TRBJ1-5; D call uncertain. The CDR3 spans 17 residues. Deletions cut 2 bases from V and 0 bases from J, with 14 bases between. Germline assignment: CDR1 LNHDA and CDR2 SQIVND (reference sequence). CDR3 loop: CASSILRPAGSNQPQHF. In DNA form, the CDR3 reads TGTGCCAGTAGTATACTCCGACCCGCGGGTAGCAATCAGCCCCAGCATTTT. The complete variable domain, with remaining parts taken from reference TRBV19 and TRBJ1-5, reads DGGITQSPKYLFRKEGQNVTLSCEQNLNHDAMYWYRQDPGQGLRLIYYSQIVNDFQKGDIAEGYSVSREKKESFPLTVTSAQKNPTAFYLCASSILRPAGSNQPQHFGDGTRLSIL.